This T cell receptor beta chain was sequenced for a study of blood T cell repertoires in COVID-19. At the level of the study: T cells, B-cell-depleted T cells, or PBMCs provided the cDNA or gDNA that served as material.

The CDR3 has 13 residues. V was pared by 0 bases and J by 6 bases, with 10 bases between. Germline assignment: CDR1 SGHDT and CDR2 YYEEEE. As processed by the authors: It was from reference gene primer amplification that nucleated cell counts were estimated. Profiling relied on immunoSEQ multiplex PCR, and the TCRdb table lists in-frame clones only, not all of them. That table gives V, J and clone size, and the DNA gave D and trimming. The sample includes 130,000 to 150,000 clones, 87% seen only once; the top ten take approximately 40%. This TCR derives from a man aged 50 to 59 who had recovered from COVID-19. Sequences were obtained from peripheral blood. V is TRBV5-6 and J is TRBJ2-7; D possibly corresponds to TRBD2 (5 bases). The CDR3 spells CASSLDPGFEQYF. CDR3 nucleotides: TGTGCCAGCAGCTTGGACCCGGGGTTCGAGCAGTACTTC.